The sequence of this TCR beta chain was determined in a study of T cell responses to AZD1222 COVID-19 vaccine. Repertoires were generated with immunoSEQ multiplex PCR, while TCRdb's copy carries only in-frame clones and drops some. The data hold around 87,000 clones, with just over 90% observed a single time. Study outcomes and limitations: Mostly white British, mostly female donors; authors suggested clonal diversity may be underestimated. Spike as a whole was targeted by vaccine-associated CD4 TCRs, dominant at 160-218 and 743-854.

Turning to this clone: Its antigen is still unknown.

Here the sequenced sample was peripheral blood, taken on day 0 of AZD1222 vaccination. The TCR sequence derives from an adult in good health.

The CDR3, as DNA: TGTGCCATCAGTGAGCCCGCGGACAGAAACACTGAAGCTTTCTTT. Amino acids: CAISEPADRNTEAFF. This sequence joins TRBV10-3 and TRBJ1-1, with D possibly TRBD1 on 6 matching bases. V was pared by 2 bases and J by 2 bases, with 12 bases between. The CDR3 contains 15 residues. Germline V gene sequence: CDR1 ENHRY, CDR2 SYGVKD.